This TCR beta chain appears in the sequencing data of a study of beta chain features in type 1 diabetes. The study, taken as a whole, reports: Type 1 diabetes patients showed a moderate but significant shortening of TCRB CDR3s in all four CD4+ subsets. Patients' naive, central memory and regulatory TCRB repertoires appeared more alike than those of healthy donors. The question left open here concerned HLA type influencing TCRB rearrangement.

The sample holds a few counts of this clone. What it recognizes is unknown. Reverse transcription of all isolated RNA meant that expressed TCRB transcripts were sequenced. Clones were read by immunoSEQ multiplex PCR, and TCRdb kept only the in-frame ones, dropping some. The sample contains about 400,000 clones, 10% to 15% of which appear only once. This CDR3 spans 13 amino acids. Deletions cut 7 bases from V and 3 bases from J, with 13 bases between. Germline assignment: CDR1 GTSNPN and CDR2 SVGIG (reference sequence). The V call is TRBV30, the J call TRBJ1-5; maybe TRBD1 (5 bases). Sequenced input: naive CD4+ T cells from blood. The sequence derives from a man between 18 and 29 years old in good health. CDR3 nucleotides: TGTGCCTCATCCATGGACAACAATCAGCCCCAGCATTTT. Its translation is CASSMDNNQPQHF.